This is a list of T cell receptor beta chains from one sample in a study of T cell responses to AZD1222 COVID-19 vaccine. TCRdb's copy holds only in-frame clones and misses some; the assay was immunoSEQ multiplex PCR. This sample has under 95,000 clones, with roughly 90% found just once. Sample: peripheral blood, taken 28 days after the second AZD1222 dose. These TCRs come from an adult who received the AZD1222 COVID-19 vaccine. Both conserved end residues are part of each CDR3. D genes are given only for firm matches. Size is omitted from some rows. Given values are once, few, many or a class for expanded clones.

D,size,V,J,CDR3,DNA
.,.,TRBV18,TRBJ1-5,CASSPDKNQPQHF,TGTGCCAGCTCACCAGACAAGAATCAGCCCCAGCATTTT
.,.,TRBV9,TRBJ1-4,CASSAKGGPYEKLFF,TGTGCCAGCAGCGCTAAGGGGGGCCCTTATGAAAAACTGTTTTTT
.,.,TRBV5-4,TRBJ2-7,CASKGSGAYEQYF,TGTGCCAGCAAGGGGAGTGGCGCCTACGAGCAGTACTTC
.,.,TRBV6-2/TRBV6-3,TRBJ1-5,CASSYGTVSNQPQHF,TGTGCCAGCAGTTACGGGACTGTGAGCAATCAGCCCCAGCATTTT
TRBD1,.,TRBV15,TRBJ2-1,CATSRDRGSYNEQFF,TGTGCCACCAGCAGAGACAGGGGGTCCTACAATGAGCAGTTCTTC
TRBD2,.,TRBV11-2,TRBJ2-3,CASSQRLAVDTQYF,TGTGCCAGCAGCCAGAGACTAGCGGTAGATACGCAGTATTTT
.,.,TRBV2,TRBJ1-1,CACRGAEAFF,TGTGCCTGTAGGGGCGCTGAAGCTTTCTTT
TRBD1,.,TRBV30,TRBJ1-5,CAWSRGQGAYQPQHF,TGTGCCTGGAGTAGGGGACAGGGGGCCTATCAGCCCCAGCATTTT
TRBD2,.,TRBV5-1,TRBJ2-3,CASSLGSGGESSTDTQYF,TGCGCCAGCAGCTTGGGGAGCGGGGGTGAGTCTAGCACAGATACGCAGTATTTT
TRBD1,.,TRBV30,TRBJ1-1,CAWSQTGYDTEAFF,TGTGCCTGGAGCCAGACAGGGTACGACACTGAAGCTTTCTTT
TRBD2,.,TRBV5-1,TRBJ2-5,CASSFGGAETQYF,TGCGCCAGCAGCTTCGGGGGGGCGGAGACCCAGTACTTC
TRBD2,few,TRBV4-2,TRBJ2-1,CASSRPGTSGEKREQFF,TGTGCCAGCAGCCGTCCCGGGACTAGCGGGGAGAAGAGGGAGCAGTTCTTC
.,.,TRBV4-1,TRBJ2-1,CASRAYNEQFF,TGCGCCAGCAGGGCCTACAATGAGCAGTTCTTC
.,.,TRBV20-1,TRBJ1-6,CSASRQGSHNSPLHF,TGCAGTGCTAGTCGCCAGGGGAGTCATAATTCACCCCTCCACTTT
TRBD1,.,TRBV15,TRBJ2-7,CATSRVDRGSYEQYF,TGTGCCACCAGCAGAGTGGACAGGGGGAGCTACGAGCAGTACTTC
TRBD2,.,TRBV9,TRBJ2-5,CASSALAGGETQYF,TGTGCCAGCAGCGCACTAGCGGGGGGGGAGACCCAGTACTTC
.,.,TRBV4-1,TRBJ1-1,CASSQDKYGLMNTEAFF,TGCGCCAGCAGCCAAGATAAGTACGGACTAATGAACACTGAAGCTTTCTTT
.,.,TRBV15,TRBJ2-7,CATSRPTGRSGEQYF,TGTGCCACCAGCAGACCAACCGGGAGATCGGGCGAGCAGTACTTC
TRBD1,.,TRBV6-6,TRBJ1-6,CASSHKDRVVRNSPLHF,TGTGCCAGCAGTCATAAGGACAGGGTAGTTAGGAATTCACCCCTCCACTTT
TRBD1,.,TRBV29-1,TRBJ1-1,CSAAGQGVEAFF,TGCAGCGCAGCGGGACAGGGAGTGGAAGCTTTCTTT
.,.,TRBV7-2,TRBJ2-7,CASSPWDGYEQYF,TGTGCCAGCAGCCCCTGGGACGGCTACGAGCAGTACTTC
.,.,TRBV7-6,TRBJ2-1,CASSLQAPSSYNEQFF,TGTGCCAGCAGTTTACAGGCACCAAGCTCCTACAATGAGCAGTTCTTC
.,.,TRBV6-6,TRBJ2-7,CASSYSRVYEQYF,TGTGCCAGCAGTTACTCCAGGGTCTACGAGCAGTACTTC
.,.,TRBV18,TRBJ2-7,CASSPRAKQGEGLSEQYF,TGTGCCAGCTCACCAAGGGCGAAACAGGGAGAGGGGCTAAGCGAGCAGTACTTC
.,.,TRBV6-5,TRBJ1-1,CASNSPGGGTEAFF,TGTGCCAGCAATTCACCCGGGGGCGGCACTGAAGCTTTCTTT
TRBD2,.,TRBV24-1,TRBJ2-2,CATSDFGGIANTGELFF,TGTGCCACCAGTGATTTCGGGGGGATCGCGAACACCGGGGAGCTGTTTTTT
.,.,TRBV5-1,TRBJ1-2,CASSSRGGDYGYTF,TGCGCCAGCAGCTCCAGGGGTGGTGACTATGGCTACACCTTC
.,.,TRBV19,TRBJ1-1,CASSILELRENTEAFF,TGTGCCAGTAGTATATTAGAGTTGCGGGAGAACACTGAAGCTTTCTTT
.,.,TRBV14,TRBJ2-3,CASSPIGPDTQYF,TGTGCCAGCAGCCCGATCGGGCCGGATACGCAGTATTTT
TRBD1,.,TRBV7-8,TRBJ1-2,CASSLTGVGYTF,TGTGCCAGCAGCCTGACAGGGGTCGGCTACACCTTC
TRBD1,.,TRBV6-2/TRBV6-3,TRBJ1-6,CASSYEPGQGANSPLHF,TGTGCCAGCAGTTACGAGCCGGGACAGGGGGCTAATTCACCCCTCCACTTT
TRBD1,.,TRBV2,TRBJ2-7,CASGGVDRGGQYF,TGTGCCAGCGGAGGGGTCGACAGGGGTGGGCAGTACTTC
.,.,TRBV18,TRBJ1-6,CASSPLPGQGLSSYNSPLHF,TGTGCCAGCTCACCCCTCCCAGGGCAGGGGCTAAGCTCCTATAATTCACCCCTCCACTTT
.,.,TRBV7-2,TRBJ1-5,CASSSRVVSNQPQHF,TGTGCCAGCAGCTCAAGGGTCGTAAGCAATCAGCCCCAGCATTTT
TRBD2,.,TRBV7-9,TRBJ2-5,CASSLGWDGGGETQYF,TGTGCCAGCAGCTTAGGTTGGGACGGCGGGGGAGAGACCCAGTACTTC
.,.,TRBV28,TRBJ1-5,CASTNEDSHSNQPQHF,TGTGCCAGCACAAACGAGGACAGCCATAGCAATCAGCCCCAGCATTTT
.,.,TRBV2,TRBJ1-2,CASRTGGGDTF,TGTGCCAGCAGGACAGGCGGTGGCGACACCTTC
.,.,TRBV12-3/TRBV12-4,TRBJ2-7,CASSFTSGTSPYF,TGTGCCAGCAGTTTTACCTCCGGGACATCTCCGTACTTC
TRBD2,.,TRBV5-4,TRBJ2-5,CASSWGGAGGETQYF,TGTGCCAGCAGCTGGGGGGGAGCAGGAGGGGAGACCCAGTACTTC
.,.,TRBV2,TRBJ1-1,CASSESAVLMNTEAFF,TGTGCCAGCAGTGAAAGCGCGGTCCTCATGAACACTGAAGCTTTCTTT
.,.,TRBV18,TRBJ2-7,CASSLQSSYEQYF,TGTGCCAGCTCTCTACAGAGCTCCTACGAGCAGTACTTC
.,.,TRBV5-1,TRBJ2-2,CASSFMGRANTGELFF,TGCGCCAGCAGCTTCATGGGCAGGGCGAACACCGGGGAGCTGTTTTTT
.,once,TRBV14,TRBJ1-2,CASSHRQGSLYGYTF,TGTGCCAGCAGCCATCGACAAGGATCGTTGTATGGCTACACCTTC
.,few,TRBV6-5,TRBJ1-5,CASSYSRPYSNQPQHF,TGTGCCAGCAGTTATTCCAGGCCCTATAGCAATCAGCCCCAGCATTTT
TRBD2,.,TRBV10-1,TRBJ2-7,CASSDPGTSDYEQYF,TGCGCCAGCAGTGATCCTGGGACTAGCGACTACGAGCAGTACTTC
.,.,TRBV6-5,TRBJ1-5,CASRGQGSGPQPQHF,TGTGCCAGCAGGGGCCAGGGTAGTGGCCCTCAGCCCCAGCATTTT
.,.,TRBV24-1,TRBJ1-5,CATSEAGRNQPQHF,TGTGCCACCAGTGAGGCCGGACGCAATCAGCCCCAGCATTTT
.,.,TRBV7-6,TRBJ2-3,CASSFRDGSTDTQYF,TGTGCCAGCAGCTTCCGGGACGGAAGCACAGATACGCAGTATTTT
.,.,TRBV6-5,TRBJ2-3,CATSVWGVGTDTQYF,TGTGCCACCTCAGTTTGGGGGGTCGGCACAGATACGCAGTATTTT
.,.,TRBV2,TRBJ2-3,CASSSRDPSTDTQYF,TGTGCCAGCAGTTCGCGTGACCCTAGCACAGATACGCAGTATTTT
TRBD1,once,TRBV11-3,TRBJ2-2,CASSLGRGFGSGELFF,TGTGCCAGCAGCTTAGGCAGGGGGTTCGGAAGCGGGGAGCTGTTTTTT
.,.,TRBV30,TRBJ2-7,CAVGGYEQYF,TGTGCAGTAGGGGGCTACGAGCAGTACTTC
TRBD2,.,TRBV11-2,TRBJ2-2,CASSLGLAGVNTGELFF,TGTGCCAGCAGCTTAGGTCTAGCGGGGGTTAACACCGGGGAGCTGTTTTTT
TRBD1,.,TRBV27,TRBJ2-4,CASTPTRDRVVGIQYF,TGTGCCAGCACCCCTACCCGGGACAGGGTAGTGGGCATTCAGTACTTC
.,.,TRBV24-1,TRBJ2-3,CATSDPGADTQYF,TGTGCCACCAGTGACCCAGGGGCAGATACGCAGTATTTT